Below are 8 T cell receptor beta chains sequenced from a single sample in a study of T cells in localized non-small cell lung cancer. Using immunoSEQ multiplex PCR, the repertoire was profiled, and TCRdb retains in-frame clones only, with some absent. The data contain roughly 26,000 clones, about nine tenths of them singletons. Sequenced material: peripheral blood, taken before any cancer treatment. These receptors originate from a female donor older than 55 with stage II squamous cell lung carcinoma.

The chain carries TRBV7-2 and TRBJ2-1; TRBD2 agrees at 8 bases. The J segment lost 4 bases and the V segment lost 6 bases, leaving 8 bases of the junction unmatched. In germline, CDR1 is SGHTA, CDR2 FQGNSA. The CDR3 covers 15 residues. As DNA, the CDR3 is TGTGCCAGCAGATCCTCCGTAGCGGGATACAATGAGCAGTTCTTC. As protein: CASRSSVAGYNEQFF. The full variable domain, its missing parts supplied by reference TRBV7-2 and TRBJ2-1, is GAGVSQSPSNKVTEKGKDVELRCDPISGHTALYWYRQSLGQGLEFLIYFQGNSAPDKSGLPSDRFSAERTGGSVSTLTIQRTQQEDSAVYLCASRSSVAGYNEQFFGPGTRLTVL.

This clone was seen a single time. The chain employs TRBV7-6 and TRBJ2-5, with 8 positions matching TRBD1. Germline loops: CDR1 SGHVS, CDR2 FNYEAQ. With 3 bases clipped from V and 2 bases from J, the junction kept 11 bases outside the gene matches. The CDR3 is 17 residues long. This CDR3 is CASSLVGRGTGQETQYF. DNA for the CDR3: TGTGCCAGCAGCTTGGTCGGACGGGGGACAGGTCAAGAGACCCAGTACTTC.

The rearrangement joins TRBV6-5 to TRBJ1-1; D possibly corresponds to TRBD1 (5 bases). The V and J ends lost 8 bases and 1 base respectively, with 11 bases between them. CDR1 and CDR2 (germline): MNHEY, SVGAGI. This CDR3 has 13 amino acids. The CDR3 region has the DNA TGTGCCAGCTCGTGGGGGACGAACACTGAAGCTTTCTTT. Translation: CASSWGTNTEAFF.

The chain has TRBV9 and TRBJ2-5, with 8 bases that match TRBD2. CDR1 is SGDLS and CDR2 is YYNGEE in the germline V gene. Trimming at V came to 0 bases and at J to 7 bases, leaving 5 bases not matched to a gene. The CDR3 contains 14 residues. The chain's CDR3 is CASSVEGLEGTQYF. In nucleotides, the CDR3 is TGTGCCAGCAGCGTAGAGGGACTAGAGGGGACCCAGTACTTC.

This rearrangement joins TRBV5-1 to TRBJ1-1; the match to TRBD1 covers 9 bases. Trimming at V came to 1 base and at J to 1 base, leaving 5 bases not matched to a gene. The CDR3 runs to 16 residues. Germline assignment: CDR1 SGHRS and CDR2 YFSETQ. CDR3 sequence: CASSLMTGGRNTEAFF. The DNA for the CDR3 is TGCGCCAGCAGCTTGATGACAGGGGGTCGGAACACTGAAGCTTTCTTT. Combining the CDR3 with reference TRBV5-1 and TRBJ1-1 gives the whole variable domain KAGVTQTPRYLIKTRGQQVTLSCSPISGHRSVSWYQQTPGQGLQFLFEYFSETQRNKGNFPGRFSGRQFSNSRSEMNVSTLELGDSALYLCASSLMTGGRNTEAFFGQGTRLTVV.

V gene TRBV19 combines with J gene TRBJ2-3; possibly TRBD2 for D (6 bases). The germline V gene encodes CDR1 LNHDA and CDR2 SQIVND (reference sequence). There are 13 residues in the CDR3. Between the trimmed V and J ends, which lost 6 bases and 2 bases, there was a span of 9 bases. CDR3 bases: TGTGCCAGTAGGAGGACTATCACAGATACGCAGTATTTT. It translates to CASRRTITDTQYF.

In its sample, this clone was seen once. The chain has TRBV20-1 and TRBJ1-1; D gene uncertain. The CDR3 sequence is 11 residues long. V lost 7 bases and J 7 bases, leaving 13 bases between the germline ends. Per germline, CDR1 DFQATT and CDR2 SNEGSKA (reference sequence). In DNA form, the CDR3 reads TGCAGTGTTCCATCCCAGTTTGAAGCTTTCTTT. Translating it yields CSVPSQFEAFF.

The CDR3 DNA reads TGCGCCAGCAGCCCGGGACTAGCGGGGAGAGAGACCCAGTACTTC. This codes for CASSPGLAGRETQYF. The V and J genes are TRBV4-3 and TRBJ2-5, with 13 bases matching TRBD2. Germline V gene data show CDR1 as LGHNA and CDR2 as YSLEER. The junction had 3 bases not matched to a gene; V was cut back by 4 bases and J by 4 bases. This CDR3 is built from 15 residues.